This T cell receptor (beta chain) was recovered during a study of graft-versus-host responses after intestinal transplantation. For the study at large: As for transplant type, recipients had multivisceral, liver-intestinal, or isolated intestinal grafts.

V gave up 1 base and J gave up 0 bases, with 7 bases separating them. Per germline, CDR1 LGHNT and CDR2 FRNRAP. The CDR3 runs 15 residues. Profiled with immunoSEQ multiplex PCR; TCRdb holds only in-frame clones, not every one. This sample has around 49,000 clones, with roughly 90% found just once. Study outcomes and limitations: Circulating GvH clones peaking coincided with falling HvG clones soon after transplant. Investigators detected GvH clones in recipient marrow, with some emerging earlier in ileum or blood.

As to this clone: Its antigen is currently unknown.

The chain carries TRBV12-5 and TRBJ1-3; D ambiguous. The sample consisted of unstimulated CD4+ T cells sorted from spleen or lymph node cells, taken before transplant. The receptor was derived from a human donor who was the organ donor for an intestinal transplant. CDR3 sequence: CASGLGQNSGNTIYF. The CDR3 DNA is TGTGCTAGTGGTTTGGGACAAAACTCTGGAAACACCATATATTTT.